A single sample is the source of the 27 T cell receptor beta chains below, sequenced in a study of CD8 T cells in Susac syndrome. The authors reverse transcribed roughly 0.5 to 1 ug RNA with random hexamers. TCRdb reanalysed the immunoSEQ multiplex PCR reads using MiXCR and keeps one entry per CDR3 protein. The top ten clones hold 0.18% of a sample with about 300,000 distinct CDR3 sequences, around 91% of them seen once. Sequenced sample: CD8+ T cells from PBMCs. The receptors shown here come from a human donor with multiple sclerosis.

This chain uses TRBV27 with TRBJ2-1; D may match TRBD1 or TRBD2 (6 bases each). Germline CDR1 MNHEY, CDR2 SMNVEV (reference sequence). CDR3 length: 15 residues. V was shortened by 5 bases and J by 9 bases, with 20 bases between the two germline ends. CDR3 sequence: CASSPPGRGHSEQFF. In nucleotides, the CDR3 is TGTGCCAGCAGTCCCCCGGGTCGGGGGCATAGTGAGCAGTTCTTC.

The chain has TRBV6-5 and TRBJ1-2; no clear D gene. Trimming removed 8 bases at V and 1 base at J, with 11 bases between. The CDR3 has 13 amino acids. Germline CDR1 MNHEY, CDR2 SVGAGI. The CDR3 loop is CASAAGVNYGYTF. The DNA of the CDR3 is TGTGCCAGCGCCGCCGGGGTTAACTATGGCTACACCTTC.

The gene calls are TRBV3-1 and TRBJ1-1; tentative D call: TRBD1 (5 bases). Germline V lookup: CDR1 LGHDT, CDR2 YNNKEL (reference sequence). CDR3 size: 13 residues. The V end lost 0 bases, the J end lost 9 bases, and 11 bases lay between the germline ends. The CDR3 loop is CASSQDWEDKAFF. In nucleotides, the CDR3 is TGTGCCAGCAGCCAAGATTGGGAGGACAAAGCTTTCTTT.

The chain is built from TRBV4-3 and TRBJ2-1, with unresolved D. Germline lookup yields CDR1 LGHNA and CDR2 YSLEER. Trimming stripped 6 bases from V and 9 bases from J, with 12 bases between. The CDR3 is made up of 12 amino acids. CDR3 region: CASRSRRAEQFF. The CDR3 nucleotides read TGCGCCAGCAGATCCCGACGGGCTGAGCAGTTCTTC.

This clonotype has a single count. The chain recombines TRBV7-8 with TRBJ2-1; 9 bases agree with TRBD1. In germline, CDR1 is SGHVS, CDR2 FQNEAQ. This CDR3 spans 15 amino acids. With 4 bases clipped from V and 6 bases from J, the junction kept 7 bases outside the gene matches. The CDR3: CASSSRDRDGNEQFF. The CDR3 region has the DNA TGTGCCAGCAGCTCGAGGGACAGGGACGGCAATGAGCAGTTCTTC.

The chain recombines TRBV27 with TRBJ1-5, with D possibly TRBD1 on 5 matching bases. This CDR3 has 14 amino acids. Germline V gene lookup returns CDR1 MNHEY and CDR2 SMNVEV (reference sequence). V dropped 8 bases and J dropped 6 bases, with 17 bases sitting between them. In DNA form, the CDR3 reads TGTGCCAGCGGCAGGGTTGTGGGTAGTCAGCCCCAGCATTTT. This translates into CASGRVVGSQPQHF.

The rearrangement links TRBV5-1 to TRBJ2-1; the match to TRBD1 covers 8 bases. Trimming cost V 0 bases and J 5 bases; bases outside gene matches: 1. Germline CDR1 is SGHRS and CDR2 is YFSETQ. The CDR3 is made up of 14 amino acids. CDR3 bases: TGCGCCAGCAGCTTGGGGACAGGGAACAATGAGCAGTTCTTC. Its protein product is CASSLGTGNNEQFF.

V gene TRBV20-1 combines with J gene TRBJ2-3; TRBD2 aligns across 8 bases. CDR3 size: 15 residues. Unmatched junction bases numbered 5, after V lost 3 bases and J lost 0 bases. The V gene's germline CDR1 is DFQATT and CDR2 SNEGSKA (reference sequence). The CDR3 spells CSASILADSTDTQYF. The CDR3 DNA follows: TGCAGTGCTAGCATACTAGCGGACAGCACAGATACGCAGTATTTT.

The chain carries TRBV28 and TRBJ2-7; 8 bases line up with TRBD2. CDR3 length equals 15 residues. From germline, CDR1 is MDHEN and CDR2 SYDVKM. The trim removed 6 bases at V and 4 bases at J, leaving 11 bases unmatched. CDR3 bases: TGTGCCAGCAGCCTCCGGGGACTAGTTCGATACGAGCAGTACTTC. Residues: CASSLRGLVRYEQYF. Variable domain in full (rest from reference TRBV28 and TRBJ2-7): DVKVTQSSRYLVKRTGEKVFLECVQDMDHENMFWYRQDPGLGLRLIYFSYDVKMKEKGDIPEGYSVSREKKERFSLILESASTNQTSMYLCASSLRGLVRYEQYFGPGTRLTVT.

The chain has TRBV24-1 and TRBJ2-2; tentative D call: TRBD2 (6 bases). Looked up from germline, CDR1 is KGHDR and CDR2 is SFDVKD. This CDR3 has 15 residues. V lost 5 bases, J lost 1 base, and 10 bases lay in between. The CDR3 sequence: CATSGLAENTGELFF. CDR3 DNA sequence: TGTGCCACCAGTGGTTTAGCGGAGAACACCGGGGAGCTGTTTTTT.

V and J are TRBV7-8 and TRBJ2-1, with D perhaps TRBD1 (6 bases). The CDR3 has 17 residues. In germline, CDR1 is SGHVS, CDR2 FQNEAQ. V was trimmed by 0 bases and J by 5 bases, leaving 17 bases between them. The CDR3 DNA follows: TGTGCCAGCAGCTTAGCTAGAGGGGGTAAGGGAGACAATGAGCAGTTCTTC. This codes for CASSLARGGKGDNEQFF.

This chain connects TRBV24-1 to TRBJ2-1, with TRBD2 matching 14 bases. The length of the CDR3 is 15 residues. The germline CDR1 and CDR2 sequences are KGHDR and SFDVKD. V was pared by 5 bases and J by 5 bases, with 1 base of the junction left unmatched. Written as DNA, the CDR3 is TGTGCCACCAGTGTGGGACTAGCGGGAGACAATGAGCAGTTCTTC. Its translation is CATSVGLAGDNEQFF.

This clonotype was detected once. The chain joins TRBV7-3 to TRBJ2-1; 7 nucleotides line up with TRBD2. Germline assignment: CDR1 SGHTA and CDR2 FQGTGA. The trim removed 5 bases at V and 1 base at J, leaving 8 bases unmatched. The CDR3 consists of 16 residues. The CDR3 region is CASSTSGANSYNEQFF. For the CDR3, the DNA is TGTGCCAGCAGCACGAGCGGGGCTAATTCCTACAATGAGCAGTTCTTC.

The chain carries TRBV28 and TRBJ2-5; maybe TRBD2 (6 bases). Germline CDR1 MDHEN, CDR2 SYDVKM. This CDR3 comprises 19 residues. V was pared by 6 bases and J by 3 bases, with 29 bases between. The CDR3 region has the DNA TGTGCCAGCAGCTCCAGACTAGTCCAAGCCCAGGATTCCAAAGAGACCCAGTACTTC. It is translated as CASSSRLVQAQDSKETQYF.

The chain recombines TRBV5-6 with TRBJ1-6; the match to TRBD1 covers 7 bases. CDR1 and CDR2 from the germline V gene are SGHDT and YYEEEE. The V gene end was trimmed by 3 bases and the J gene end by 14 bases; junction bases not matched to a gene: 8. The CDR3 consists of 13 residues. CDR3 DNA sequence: TGTGCCAGCAGCTCCCTTTACACAGGGGCCCTCCACTTT. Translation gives CASSSLYTGALHF.

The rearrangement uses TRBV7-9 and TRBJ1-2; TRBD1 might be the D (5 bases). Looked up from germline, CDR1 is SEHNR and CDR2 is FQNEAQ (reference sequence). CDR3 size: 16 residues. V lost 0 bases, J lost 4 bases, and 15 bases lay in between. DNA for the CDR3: TGTGCCAGCAGCTTAGCGGGAGGGGAGGCCTCCTATGGCTACACCTTC. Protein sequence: CASSLAGGEASYGYTF. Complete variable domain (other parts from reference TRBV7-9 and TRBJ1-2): DTGVSQNPRHKITKRGQNVTFRCDPISEHNRLYWYRQTLGQGPEFLTYFQNEAQLEKSRLLSDRFSAERPKGSFSTLEIQRTEQGDSAMYLCASSLAGGEASYGYTFGSGTRLTVV.

The CDR3 loop is CASSPETQLSEQYF. CDR3 DNA sequence: TGTGCCAGCTCACCAGAGACCCAGCTCAGCGAGCAGTACTTC. This chain connects TRBV18 to TRBJ2-7, with D uncertain. The germline V and J ends were trimmed by 2 bases and 6 bases, with 14 bases remaining between them. The CDR3 extends over 14 amino acids. Germline assignment: CDR1 KGHSH and CDR2 LQKENI.

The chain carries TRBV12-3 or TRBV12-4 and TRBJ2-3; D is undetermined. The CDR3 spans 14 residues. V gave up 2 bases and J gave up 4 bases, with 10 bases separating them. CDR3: CASSLLPPPDTQYF. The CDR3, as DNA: TGTGCCAGCAGTTTACTCCCCCCACCAGATACGCAGTATTTT.

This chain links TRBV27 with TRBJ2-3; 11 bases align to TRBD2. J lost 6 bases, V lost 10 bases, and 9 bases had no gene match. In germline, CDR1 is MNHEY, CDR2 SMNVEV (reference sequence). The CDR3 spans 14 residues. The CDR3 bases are TGTGCCACCGTAGCGGGGGGGCCCAGCGATACGCAGTATTTT. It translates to CATVAGGPSDTQYF.

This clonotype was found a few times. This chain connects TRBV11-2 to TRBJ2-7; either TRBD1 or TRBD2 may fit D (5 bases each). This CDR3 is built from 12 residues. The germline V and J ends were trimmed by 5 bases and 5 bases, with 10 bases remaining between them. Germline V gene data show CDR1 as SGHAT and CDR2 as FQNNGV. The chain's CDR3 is CASSRWGNEQYF. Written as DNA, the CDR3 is TGTGCCAGCAGCCGTTGGGGGAACGAGCAGTACTTC.

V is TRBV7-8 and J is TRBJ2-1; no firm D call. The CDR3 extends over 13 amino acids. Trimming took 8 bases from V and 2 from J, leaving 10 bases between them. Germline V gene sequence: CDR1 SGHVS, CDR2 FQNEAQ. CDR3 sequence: CASQDIPYNEQFF. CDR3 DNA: TGTGCCAGCCAAGACATACCCTACAATGAGCAGTTCTTC.

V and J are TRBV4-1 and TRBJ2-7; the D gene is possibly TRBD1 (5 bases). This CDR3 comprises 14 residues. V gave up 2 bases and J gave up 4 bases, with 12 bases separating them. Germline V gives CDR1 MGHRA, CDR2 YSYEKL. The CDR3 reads CASSQIQEGYEQYF. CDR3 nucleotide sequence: TGCGCCAGCAGCCAAATACAGGAAGGGTACGAGCAGTACTTC.

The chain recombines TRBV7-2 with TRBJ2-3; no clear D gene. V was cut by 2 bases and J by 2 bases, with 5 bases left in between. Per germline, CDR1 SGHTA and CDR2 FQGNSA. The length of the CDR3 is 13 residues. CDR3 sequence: CASSLITTDTQYF. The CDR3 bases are TGTGCCAGCAGCTTAATTACCACAGATACGCAGTATTTT.

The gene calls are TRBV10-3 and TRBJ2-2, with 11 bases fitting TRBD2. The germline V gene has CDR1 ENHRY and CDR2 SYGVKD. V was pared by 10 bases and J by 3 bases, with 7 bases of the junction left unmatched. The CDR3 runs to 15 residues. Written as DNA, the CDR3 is TGTGCCACCCCATGGGGACTAGCGGACACCGGGGAGCTGTTTTTT. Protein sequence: CATPWGLADTGELFF.

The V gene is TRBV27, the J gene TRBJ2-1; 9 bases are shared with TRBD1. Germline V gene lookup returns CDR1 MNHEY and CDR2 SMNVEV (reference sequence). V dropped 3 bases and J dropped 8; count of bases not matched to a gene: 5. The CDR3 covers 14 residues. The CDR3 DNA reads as TGTGCCAGCAGTTTGGGACAGGGTGGGGATGAGCAGTTCTTC. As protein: CASSLGQGGDEQFF.

CDR3 coding DNA: TGTGCCAGCAGCTCAACAGGGGCGGGTGGCTACACCTTC. Residues: CASSSTGAGGYTF. This chain joins TRBV7-8 and TRBJ1-2; 7 bases fit TRBD1. The V and J ends lost 4 bases and 7 bases, in that order; junction bases with no gene match: 6. Germline V gene lookup returns CDR1 SGHVS and CDR2 FQNEAQ. The CDR3 consists of 13 residues.

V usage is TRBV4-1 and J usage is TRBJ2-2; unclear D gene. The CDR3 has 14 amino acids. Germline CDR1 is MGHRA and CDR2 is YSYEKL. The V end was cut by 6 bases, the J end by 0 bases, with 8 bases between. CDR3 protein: CASRTSPNTGELFF. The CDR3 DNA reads TGCGCCAGCAGGACGTCACCGAACACCGGGGAGCTGTTTTTT.